One and the same sample provided the 5 T cell receptor beta chains below, sequenced in a study of Tregs in tolerant kidney transplant recipients. Some clones are missing from TCRdb's copy, which holds only in-frame ones; the method was immunoSEQ multiplex PCR. In total, the table holds 25,000 to 35,000 clones. Source: CD8+ T cells from blood, taken before the transplant. These receptors were taken from a human donor who received a combined kidney and bone marrow transplant.

Concerning this clone: The read ends 3 residues shy of where the CDR3 ends; the end is completed using the germline J gene. V usage is TRBV13 and J usage is TRBJ2-5; D remains ambiguous. The CDR3 runs to 12 residues. Per germline, CDR1 PRHDT and CDR2 FYEKMQ (reference sequence). V was cut by 5 bases and J by 4 bases, with 8 bases left in between. The CDR3 protein is CASSLLRETQYF. CDR3 bases read: TGTGCCAGCAGCCTGCTTAGAGAGACC. Full variable domain (outside the CDR3, taken from reference TRBV13 and TRBJ2-5): AAGVIQSPRHLIKEKRETATLKCYPIPRHDTVYWYQQGPGQDPQFLISFYEKMQSDKGSIPDRFSAQQFSDYHSELNMSSLELGDSALYFCASSLLRETQYFGPGTRLLVL.

A note on this clone: The observed sequence ends 3 residues before the CDR3 terminus, with the missing tail filled in from the germline J gene. The chain employs TRBV2 and TRBJ2-3; TRBD1 is a possible D gene (5 bases). The CDR3 is made up of 15 amino acids. Germline CDR1 reads SNHLY; CDR2 reads FYNNEI. V was shortened by 3 bases and J by 0 bases, with 10 bases between the two germline ends. The sequenced CDR3 bases are TGTGCCAGCAGTGACGACAGCACTAGCACAGATACG. Translated, it gives CASSDDSTSTDT. The entire CDR3 is CASSDDSTSTDTQYF.

As to this clone: Read data end 3 residues before the CDR3 end; the end is taken from the germline J gene. This sequence joins TRBV6-2 or TRBV6-3 and TRBJ2-1; the match to TRBD2 covers 7 bases. V lost 8 bases to trimming and J lost 5 bases; unmatched junction nucleotides: 15. Germline CDR1 reads MNHEY; CDR2 reads SVGEGT. This CDR3 spans 16 amino acids. This CDR3 reads CASHPHGEGRDNEQFF. Incomplete CDR3 DNA: TGTGCCAGCCACCCCCATGGGGAGGGCAGGGACAATGAG.

Regarding this clone: The read halts 3 residues ahead of the CDR3 end, with the missing end drawn from the germline J gene. The chain is built from TRBV2 and TRBJ2-7; 8 bases map to TRBD1. Germline trimming cut 8 bases from V and 4 bases from J; bases unmatched to any gene: 13. The CDR3 has 15 residues. Germline CDR1 reads SNHLY; CDR2 reads FYNNEI. The part of the CDR3 DNA that was read is TGTGCCAGCTTCGGCTTGACAGGGGAATATTACGAG. It yields the protein CASFGLTGEYYE. The entire CDR3 is CASFGLTGEYYEQYF.

A word on this clone: The observed sequence ends 3 residues before the CDR3 terminus, with the missing tail filled in from the germline J gene. This chain joins TRBV6-2 or TRBV6-3 and TRBJ1-2, with D perhaps matching TRBD1 (6 bases). This CDR3 region has 16 residues. Germline CDR1 reads MNHEY; CDR2 reads SVGEGT. The V gene lost 7 bases and the J gene lost 3 bases, with 21 bases spanning the gap. CDR3 sequence reads: CASIDPTPQGDYGYTF. CDR3 DNA, as far as it was read: TGTGCCAGCATCGACCCTACACCACAGGGAGACTATGGC.